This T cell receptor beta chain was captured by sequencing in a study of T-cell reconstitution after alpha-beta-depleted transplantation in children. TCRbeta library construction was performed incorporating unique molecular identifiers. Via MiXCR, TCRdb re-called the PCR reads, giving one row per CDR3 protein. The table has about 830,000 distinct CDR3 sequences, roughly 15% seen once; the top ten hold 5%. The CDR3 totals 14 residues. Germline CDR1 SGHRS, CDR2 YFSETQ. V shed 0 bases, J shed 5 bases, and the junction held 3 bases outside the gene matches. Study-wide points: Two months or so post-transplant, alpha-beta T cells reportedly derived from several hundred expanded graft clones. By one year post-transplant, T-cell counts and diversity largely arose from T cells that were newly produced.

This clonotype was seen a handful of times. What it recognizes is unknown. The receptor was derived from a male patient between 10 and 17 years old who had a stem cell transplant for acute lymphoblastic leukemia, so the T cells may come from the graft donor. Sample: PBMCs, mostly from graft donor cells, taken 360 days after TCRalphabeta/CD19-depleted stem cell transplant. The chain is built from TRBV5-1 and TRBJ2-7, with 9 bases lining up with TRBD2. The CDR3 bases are TGCGCCAGCAGCTTGGAGCGGGAGGAAGACGAGCAGTACTTC. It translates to CASSLEREEDEQYF.